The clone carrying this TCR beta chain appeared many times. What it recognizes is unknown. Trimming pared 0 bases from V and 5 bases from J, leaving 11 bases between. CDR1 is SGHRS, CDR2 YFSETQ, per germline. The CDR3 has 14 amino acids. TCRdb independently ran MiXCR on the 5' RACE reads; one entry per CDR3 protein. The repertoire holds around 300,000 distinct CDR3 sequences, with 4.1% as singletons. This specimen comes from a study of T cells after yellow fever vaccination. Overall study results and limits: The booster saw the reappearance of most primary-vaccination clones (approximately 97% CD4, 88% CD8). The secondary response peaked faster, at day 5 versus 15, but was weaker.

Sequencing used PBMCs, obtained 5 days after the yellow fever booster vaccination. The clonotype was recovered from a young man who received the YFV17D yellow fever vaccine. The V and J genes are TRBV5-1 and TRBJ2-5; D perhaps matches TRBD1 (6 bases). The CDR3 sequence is CASSLVGAGETQYF. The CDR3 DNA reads TGCGCCAGCAGCTTGGTGGGGGCTGGGGAGACCCAGTACTTC.